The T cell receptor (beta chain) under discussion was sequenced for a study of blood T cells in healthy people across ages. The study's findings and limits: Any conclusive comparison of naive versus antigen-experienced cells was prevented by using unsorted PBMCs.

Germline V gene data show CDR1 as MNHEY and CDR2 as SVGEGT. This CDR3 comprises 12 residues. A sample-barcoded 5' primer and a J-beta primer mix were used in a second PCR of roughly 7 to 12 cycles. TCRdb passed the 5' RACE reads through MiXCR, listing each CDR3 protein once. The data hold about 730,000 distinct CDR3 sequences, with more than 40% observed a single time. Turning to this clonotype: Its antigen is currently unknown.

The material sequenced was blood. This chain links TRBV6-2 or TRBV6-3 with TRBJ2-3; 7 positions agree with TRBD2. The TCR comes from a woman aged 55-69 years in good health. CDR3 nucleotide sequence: TGTGCTGGGGGGGTGAGCACAGATACGCAGTATTTT. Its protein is CAGGVSTDTQYF.